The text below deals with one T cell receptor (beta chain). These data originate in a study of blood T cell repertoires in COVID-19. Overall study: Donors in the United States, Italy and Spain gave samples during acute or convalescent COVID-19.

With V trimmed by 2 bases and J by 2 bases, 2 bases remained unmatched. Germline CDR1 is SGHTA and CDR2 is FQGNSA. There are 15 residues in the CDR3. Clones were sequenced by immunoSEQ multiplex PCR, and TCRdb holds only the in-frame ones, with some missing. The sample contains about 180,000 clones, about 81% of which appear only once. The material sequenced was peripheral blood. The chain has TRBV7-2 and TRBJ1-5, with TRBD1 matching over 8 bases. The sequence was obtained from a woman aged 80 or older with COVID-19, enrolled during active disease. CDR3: CASSLSTGGNQPQHF. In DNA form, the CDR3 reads TGTGCCAGCAGCTTATCGACAGGGGGCAATCAGCCCCAGCATTTT. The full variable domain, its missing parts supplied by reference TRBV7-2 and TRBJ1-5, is GAGVSQSPSNKVTEKGKDVELRCDPISGHTALYWYRQSLGQGLEFLIYFQGNSAPDKSGLPSDRFSAERTGGSVSTLTIQRTQQEDSAVYLCASSLSTGGNQPQHFGDGTRLSIL.